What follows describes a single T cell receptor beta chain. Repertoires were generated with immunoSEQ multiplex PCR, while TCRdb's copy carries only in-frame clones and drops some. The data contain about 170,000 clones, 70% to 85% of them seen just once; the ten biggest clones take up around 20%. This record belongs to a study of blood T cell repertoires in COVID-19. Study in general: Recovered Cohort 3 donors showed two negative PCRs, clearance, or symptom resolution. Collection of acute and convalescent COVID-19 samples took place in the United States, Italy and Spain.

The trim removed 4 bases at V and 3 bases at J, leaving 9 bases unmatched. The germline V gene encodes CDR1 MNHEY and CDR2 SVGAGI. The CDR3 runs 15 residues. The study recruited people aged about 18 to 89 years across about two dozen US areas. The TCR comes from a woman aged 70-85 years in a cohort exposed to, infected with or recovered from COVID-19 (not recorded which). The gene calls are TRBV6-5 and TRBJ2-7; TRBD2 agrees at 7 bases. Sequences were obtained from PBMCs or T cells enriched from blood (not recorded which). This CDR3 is CASSFLAVGGYEQYF. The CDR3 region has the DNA TGTGCCAGCAGTTTCCTAGCGGTTGGGGGCTACGAGCAGTACTTC.